The sequence of this T cell receptor beta chain was determined in a study of T-cell memory formation after mild COVID-19. The ends were cut back, 8 bases at V and 0 bases at J, with 15 bases in the middle. From germline, CDR1 is LGHNA and CDR2 YSLEER. The CDR3 sequence is 15 residues long. TCRdb recomputed calls from the 5' RACE reads with MiXCR, one row per CDR3 protein. The sample consists of some 48,000 distinct CDR3 sequences, 25% to 35% of them appearing once. This clonotype was recorded a few times. The sequence came from a man aged 18 to 35 who had mild COVID-19 (a few samples of this study predate the infection). Cell type and time point are not known. This sequence joins TRBV4-3 and TRBJ2-3, with D maybe TRBD2 (6 bases). Input material: PBMCs or a T cell subset sorted from them (not recorded which). The CDR3 DNA is TGCGCCAGCCGGGACTCACGATTTAGCACAGATACGCAGTATTTT. It specifies CASRDSRFSTDTQYF.